The clone carrying this T cell receptor (beta chain) showed up just a few times. The data were taken from a study of technical replicates of blood from several donors. Germline lookup yields CDR1 SGHNT and CDR2 YENEEA. CDR3 length: 17 amino acids. Trimming cost V 5 bases and J 7 bases, with 24 bases left between them. The protocol was immunoSEQ multiplex PCR, while the TCRdb copy is restricted to in-frame clones and leaves out a portion. Of roughly 52,000 clones in the sample, over 90% were seen once. The source of this sequence is a human donor in good health. Some clones in this sample may be carry-over from other donors' samples. Specimen: PBMCs. This chain connects TRBV11-3 to TRBJ2-1, with D unresolved. The CDR3 DNA follows: TGTGCCAGCAGCCTCAGTCGGTTCGGCACCCCCGGGAATGAGCAGTTCTTC. Translating gives CASSLSRFGTPGNEQFF.